What follows describes a single T cell receptor (beta chain). The data originate from a study of blood T cell repertoires in COVID-19. Background on the study: Italy, Spain and the United States were the sources of the convalescent and acute COVID-19 samples.

Data came from immunoSEQ multiplex PCR; TCRdb stores just in-frame clones and leaves some out. The sample comprises about 190,000 clones, 84% of which are singletons, and 5.1% rests with the top ten. V was cut by 0 bases and J by 2 bases, with 11 bases left in between. This CDR3 contains 16 residues. Germline loops: CDR1 MNHEY, CDR2 SVGAGI. This clonotype was obtained from a woman aged 70-85 years with active or convalescent COVID-19. The J gene is TRBJ1-3, the V gene TRBV6-5; D unclear. The specimen was peripheral blood. The CDR3 is CASSYSFSTAGNTIYF. In DNA, the CDR3 is TGTGCCAGCAGTTACTCGTTCAGCACAGCTGGAAACACCATATATTTT.